What follows describes a single T cell receptor beta chain. Authors' data handling: The authors estimated nucleated cell counts from reference gene primer amplification. TCRdb's copy holds only in-frame clones and misses some; the assay was immunoSEQ multiplex PCR. V and J calls and clone size are given by that table; D and trimming were obtained from the DNA. The data show fewer than 350,000 clones, around 84% seen once. The data are from a study of blood T cell repertoires in COVID-19. Per germline, CDR1 MNHEY and CDR2 SVGAGI. CDR3 length: 15 amino acids. The V gene lost 6 bases and the J gene lost 0 bases, with 14 bases spanning the gap. Recruitment covered about 25 US areas and drew participants whose ages spanned about 18 to 95 years. Participants' own reports of clinical history determined their cohort assignment. Two negative PCRs, clearance, or symptom resolution were required of recovered Cohort 3 donors.

The rearrangement uses TRBV6-5 and TRBJ1-1; D unclear. Sequencing was done on a sample of PBMCs or T cells enriched from blood (not recorded which). The sequence derives from a woman between 45 and 60 years old who had recovered from COVID-19. DNA of the CDR3: TGTGCCAGCAGCCAGGCCCACTCAATGAACACTGAAGCTTTCTTT. It is translated as CASSQAHSMNTEAFF.